The 15 T cell receptor beta chains given below trace back to one sample, sequenced in a study of cytomegalovirus exposure and HLA in healthy donors. PCR amplification relied on 60 Vbeta primers (plus 13 Jbeta primers). Only in-frame clones appear in the TCRdb table, and some are missing; sequencing was by immunoSEQ multiplex PCR. The sample consists of 150,000 to 200,000 clones, about 83% of them appearing once. Sequencing used PBMCs. These receptors all come from a young woman in good health and CMV-seropositive.

This clone came up a few times. The rearrangement joins TRBV10-3 to TRBJ2-2; D is perhaps TRBD2 (5 bases). The germline gives CDR1 ENHRY, CDR2 SYGVKD. Deletions cut 4 bases from V and 4 bases from J, with 7 bases between. The CDR3 runs to 13 residues. The CDR3 DNA follows: TGTGCCATCAGTGGCGGGTTCACCGGGGAGCTGTTTTTT. Translation: CAISGGFTGELFF.

The chain employs TRBV27 and TRBJ1-2; 7 bases agree with TRBD1. V was clipped by 3 bases and J by 6 bases; unmatched bases: 10. The CDR3 is 15 amino acids. In germline, CDR1 is MNHEY, CDR2 SMNVEV (reference sequence). The DNA of the CDR3 is TGTGCCAGCAGTTTCCAACAGGGGTTTGGGGATGGCTACACCTTC. Its protein is CASSFQQGFGDGYTF.

The V call is TRBV7-6, the J call TRBJ1-3; 7 nucleotides match TRBD1. V lost 4 bases to trimming and J lost 4 bases; unmatched junction nucleotides: 1. Germline CDR1 reads SGHVS; CDR2 reads FNYEAQ. This CDR3 has 13 residues. Here the CDR3 reads CASSWGQGNTIYF. The CDR3 DNA reads as TGTGCCAGCAGCTGGGGACAGGGAAACACCATATATTTT.

V usage is TRBV5-1 and J usage is TRBJ2-5; D is unresolved. The DNA end lines up better with TRBJ2-7; the J call may be wrong. The length of the CDR3 is 13 residues. Germline CDR1 SGHRS, CDR2 YFSETQ. This chain's CDR3 is CASSLATHYEQYF. Written as DNA, the CDR3 is TGCGCCAGCAGCTTAGCTACCCACTACGAGCAGTACTTC.

The chain carries TRBV21-1 and TRBJ2-5; the table's D call, TRBD2, was not checked against the DNA. The DNA end is more similar to TRBJ2-7, so the J call may be wrong. TRBV21-1 is shown as a pseudogene. The CDR3 spans 12 residues. The CDR3 DNA sequence: TGTGCCAGCAGCAAAAAGCACTCCGAGCAGTACTTC. This translates into CASSKKHSEQYF.

The chain has TRBV10-2 and TRBJ2-5, with 12 bases lining up with TRBD2. The trim removed 6 bases at V and 5 bases at J, leaving 7 bases unmatched. The CDR3 sequence is 15 residues long. Germline CDR1 is WSHSY and CDR2 is SAAADI. The CDR3 loop reads CASRASGRALETQYF. CDR3 DNA sequence: TGCGCCAGCAGAGCTAGCGGGAGGGCTTTGGAGACCCAGTACTTC.

In this sample, this clone turned up a few times. J is TRBJ1-4 and V is TRBV10-3, with 7 bases identical to TRBD1. This CDR3 is 16 amino acids long. Trimming removed 3 bases from V and 7 bases from J; junction bases left unmatched: 11. The germline gives CDR1 ENHRY, CDR2 SYGVKD. CDR3 protein: CAISDPPGGGSEKLFF. CDR3 sequence (DNA): TGTGCCATCAGTGACCCTCCCGGAGGGGGCAGTGAAAAACTGTTTTTT.

This clone was seen a handful of times. J is TRBJ2-5 and V is TRBV5-4; TRBD1 matches at 7 bases. Germline loops: CDR1 SGHNT, CDR2 YYREEE (reference sequence). The CDR3 consists of 12 residues. The J segment lost 9 bases and the V segment lost 4 bases, leaving 6 bases of the junction unmatched. As DNA, the CDR3 is TGTGCCAGCAGCGGAACAGGGGCGGCCCAGTACTTC. Amino acid sequence: CASSGTGAAQYF.

This chain connects TRBV6-1 to TRBJ1-1; D possibly corresponds to TRBD1 (6 bases). Germline values: CDR1 MNHNS, CDR2 SASEGT. The ends were cut back, 3 bases at V and 4 bases at J, with 12 bases in the middle. The CDR3 length is 14 residues. CDR3 in amino acids: CASSDQGFFTEAFF. The CDR3 DNA reads as TGTGCCAGCAGTGACCAGGGGTTTTTCACTGAAGCTTTCTTT.

V usage is TRBV9 and J usage is TRBJ1-1; 7 bases map to TRBD1. Losses at the gene ends were 2 bases for V and 0 bases for J; bases not matched to a gene: 7. This CDR3 is 16 amino acids long. From germline, CDR1 is SGDLS and CDR2 YYNGEE. CDR3 nucleotides: TGTGCCAGCAGCGTCTTACAGGGGTCAATGAACACTGAAGCTTTCTTT. Translated: CASSVLQGSMNTEAFF.

The chain is built from TRBV15 and TRBJ2-5; weak D call: TRBD1 (6 bases). V was clipped by 0 bases and J by 4 bases, with 9 bases between them. CDR1 and CDR2 (germline): LNHNV, YYDKDF (reference sequence). The CDR3 is 14 amino acids. The CDR3 region is CATSRDPRGETQYF. CDR3 DNA: TGTGCCACCAGCAGAGATCCCAGGGGAGAGACCCAGTACTTC.

The chain recombines TRBV19 with TRBJ2-2, with 7 bases identical to TRBD2. The CDR3 has 15 residues. J was trimmed by 4 bases and V by 5 bases; bases with no gene match: 7. From germline, CDR1 is LNHDA and CDR2 SQIVND (reference sequence). Here the CDR3 reads CASSPRTSPTGELFF. For the CDR3, the DNA is TGTGCCAGTAGTCCACGGACTAGTCCCACCGGGGAGCTGTTTTTT.

V usage is TRBV28 and J usage is TRBJ1-2; D might be TRBD1 (6 bases). The CDR3 runs 15 residues. The V and J ends lost 4 bases and 7 bases respectively, with 19 bases between them. CDR1 is MDHEN, CDR2 SYDVKM, per germline. Here the CDR3 reads CASSSLPGGRVGYTF. The CDR3 region has the DNA TGTGCCAGCAGTTCCCTCCCGGGGGGGCGGGTTGGCTACACCTTC.

The chain is built from TRBV19 and TRBJ1-2, with 7 bases aligning to TRBD1. In germline, CDR1 is LNHDA, CDR2 SQIVND (reference sequence). V lost 3 bases and J lost 4; bases outside the gene matches: 14. The CDR3 runs 17 residues. CDR3 region: CASSIKIRPDRAYGYTF. CDR3 in DNA: TGTGCCAGTAGTATTAAAATTCGACCAGACAGGGCCTATGGCTACACCTTC.

The chain joins TRBV11-2 to TRBJ1-2; D uncertain. The V and J ends lost 0 bases and 4 bases respectively, with 15 bases between them. CDR1 is SGHAT, CDR2 FQNNGV, per germline. The length of the CDR3 is 16 residues. The CDR3 coding sequence is TGTGCCAGCAGCTTAGACTACCCCCCCTCCCGCTATGGCTACACCTTC. Amino acid sequence: CASSLDYPPSRYGYTF.